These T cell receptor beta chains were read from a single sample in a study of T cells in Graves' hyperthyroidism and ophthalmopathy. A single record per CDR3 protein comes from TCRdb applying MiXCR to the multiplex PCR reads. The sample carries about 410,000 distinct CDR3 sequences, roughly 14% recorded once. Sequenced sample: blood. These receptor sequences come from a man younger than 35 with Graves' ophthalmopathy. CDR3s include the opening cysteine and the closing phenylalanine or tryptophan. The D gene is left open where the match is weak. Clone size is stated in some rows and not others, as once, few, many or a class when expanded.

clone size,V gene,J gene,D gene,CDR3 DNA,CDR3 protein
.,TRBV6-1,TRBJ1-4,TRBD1,TGTGCCAGCAGTGAACTTTCAGGGGGTGCAACTAATGAAAAACTGTTTTTT,CASSELSGGATNEKLFF
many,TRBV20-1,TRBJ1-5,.,TGCAGTGCCTCCCCTAGGGGGGCCAATCAGCCCCAGCATTTT,CSASPRGANQPQHF
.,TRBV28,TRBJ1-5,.,TGTGCCAGCAGTCTGTGGACAAACCAGCCTGGGAATCAGCCCCAGCATTTT,CASSLWTNQPGNQPQHF
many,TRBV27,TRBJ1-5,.,TGTGCCAGGGTGTTTGGACGGAATACCTACCCTAGCAATCAGCCCCAGCATTTT,CARVFGRNTYPSNQPQHF
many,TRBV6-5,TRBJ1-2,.,TGTGCCAGCAGTTACGGTGGTAACTATGGCTACACCTTC,CASSYGGNYGYTF
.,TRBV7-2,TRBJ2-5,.,TGTGCCAGCAGCTTAACAGAGGGGAATGGGGAGACCCAGTACTTC,CASSLTEGNGETQYF
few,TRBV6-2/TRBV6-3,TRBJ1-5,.,TGTGCCAGCAGCCGACAGGCGGGGTATCAGCCCCAGCATTTT,CASSRQAGYQPQHF
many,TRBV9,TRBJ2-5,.,TGTGCCAGCAGCTCACCACGGGAGACCCAGTACTTC,CASSSPRETQYF
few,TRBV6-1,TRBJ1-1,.,TGTGCCAGCAGCTCTAAATCCCAGGGGACTTTCTTT,CASSSKSQGTFF
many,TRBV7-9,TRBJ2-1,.,TGTGCCAGCAGCCCCCTCTACAATGAGCAGTTCTTC,CASSPLYNEQFF
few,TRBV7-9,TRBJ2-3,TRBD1,TGTGCCAGCAGCTGGTCGACAGGGTGGGGAGATACGCAGTATTTT,CASSWSTGWGDTQYF
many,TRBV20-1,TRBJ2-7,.,TGCAGTGCTAGCGAGGCTTGGAACGAGCAGTACTTC,CSASEAWNEQYF
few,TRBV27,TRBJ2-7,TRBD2,TGTGCCAGCAGTATCACTAGCGGGGGGGACGAGCAGTACTTC,CASSITSGGDEQYF
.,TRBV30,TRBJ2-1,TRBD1,TGTGCCTGGAGTATTACAGGGGGCTCCTACAATGAGCAGTTCTTC,CAWSITGGSYNEQFF
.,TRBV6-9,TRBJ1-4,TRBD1,TGTGCCAGCAGTTCAGGACAGGGCGTACGTGAAAAACTGTTTTTT,CASSSGQGVREKLFF
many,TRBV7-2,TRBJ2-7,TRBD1,TGTGCCAGCAGCTTCTACCACAGGACAGGGGGTTTTTACGAGCAGTACTTC,CASSFYHRTGGFYEQYF
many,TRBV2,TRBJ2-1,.,TGTGCCAGCACCGAGGCGGCAGGGCTCTACAATGAGCAGTTCTTC,CASTEAAGLYNEQFF